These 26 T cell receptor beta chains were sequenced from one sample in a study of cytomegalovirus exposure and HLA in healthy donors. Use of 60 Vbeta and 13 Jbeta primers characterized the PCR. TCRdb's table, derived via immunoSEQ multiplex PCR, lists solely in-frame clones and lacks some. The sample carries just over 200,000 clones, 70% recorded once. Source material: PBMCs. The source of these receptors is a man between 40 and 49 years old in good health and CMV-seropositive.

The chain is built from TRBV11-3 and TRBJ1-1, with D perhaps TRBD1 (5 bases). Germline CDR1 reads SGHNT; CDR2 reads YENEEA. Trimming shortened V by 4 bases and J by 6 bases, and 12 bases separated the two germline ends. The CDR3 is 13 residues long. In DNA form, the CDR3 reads TGTGCCAGCAGCTCCGACAGATACGCTGAAGCTTTCTTT. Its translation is CASSSDRYAEAFF.

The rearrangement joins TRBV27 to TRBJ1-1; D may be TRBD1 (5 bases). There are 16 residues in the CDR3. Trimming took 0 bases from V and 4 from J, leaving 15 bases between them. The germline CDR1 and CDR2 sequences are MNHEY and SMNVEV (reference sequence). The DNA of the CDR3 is TGTGCCAGCAGTTTATCCGGTGCCGGAAGGGGCACTGAAGCTTTCTTT. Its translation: CASSLSGAGRGTEAFF.

DNA of the CDR3: TGTGCCAGCAGCCTGGGACAGGGACATGAAAAACTGTTTTTT. Translation gives CASSLGQGHEKLFF. The chain links TRBV11-2 to TRBJ1-4, with 9 bases matching TRBD1. V gave up 5 bases and J gave up 6 bases; unmatched junction bases: 4. The CDR3 has 14 amino acids. CDR1 SGHAT and CDR2 FQNNGV come from the germline V gene.

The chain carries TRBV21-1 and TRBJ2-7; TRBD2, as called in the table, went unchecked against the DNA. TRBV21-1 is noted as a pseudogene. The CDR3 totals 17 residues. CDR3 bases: TGTGCCAGTCGCTTCAAGGGAAGGACTCCTAGCTACTACGAGCAGTACTTC. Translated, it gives CASRFKGRTPSYYEQYF.

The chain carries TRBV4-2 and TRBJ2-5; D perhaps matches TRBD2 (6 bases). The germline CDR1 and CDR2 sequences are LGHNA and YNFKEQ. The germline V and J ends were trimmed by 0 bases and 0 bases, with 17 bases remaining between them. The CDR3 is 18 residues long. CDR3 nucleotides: TGTGCCAGCAGCCAAGAAGGGGCGGGGTTCCGATACCAAGAGACCCAGTACTTC. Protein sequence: CASSQEGAGFRYQETQYF.

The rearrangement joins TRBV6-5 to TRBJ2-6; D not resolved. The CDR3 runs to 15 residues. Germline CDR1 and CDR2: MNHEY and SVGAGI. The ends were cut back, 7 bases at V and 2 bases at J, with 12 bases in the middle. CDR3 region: CASTQRVPGANVLTF. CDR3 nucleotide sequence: TGTGCCAGCACCCAACGGGTGCCTGGGGCCAACGTCCTGACTTTC.

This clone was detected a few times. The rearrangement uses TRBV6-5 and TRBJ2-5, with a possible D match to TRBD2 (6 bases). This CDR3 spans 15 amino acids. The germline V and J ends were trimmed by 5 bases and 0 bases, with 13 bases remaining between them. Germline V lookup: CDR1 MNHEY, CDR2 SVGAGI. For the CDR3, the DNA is TGTGCCAGCAGTCCAACATGGGGGGACCAAGAGACCCAGTACTTC. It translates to CASSPTWGDQETQYF.

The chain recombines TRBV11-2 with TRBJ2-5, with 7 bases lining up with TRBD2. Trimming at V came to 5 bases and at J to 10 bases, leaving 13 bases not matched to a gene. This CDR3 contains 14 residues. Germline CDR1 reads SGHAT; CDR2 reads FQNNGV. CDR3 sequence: CASSLRDYSRDQYF. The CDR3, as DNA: TGTGCCAGCAGCCTCCGGGACTATTCTAGGGACCAGTACTTC.

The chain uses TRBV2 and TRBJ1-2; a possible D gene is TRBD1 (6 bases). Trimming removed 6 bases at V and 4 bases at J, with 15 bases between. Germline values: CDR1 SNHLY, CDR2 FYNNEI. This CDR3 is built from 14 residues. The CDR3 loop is CASRGAGKSYGYTF. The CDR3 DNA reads TGTGCCAGCAGGGGGGCAGGGAAGTCCTATGGCTACACCTTC.

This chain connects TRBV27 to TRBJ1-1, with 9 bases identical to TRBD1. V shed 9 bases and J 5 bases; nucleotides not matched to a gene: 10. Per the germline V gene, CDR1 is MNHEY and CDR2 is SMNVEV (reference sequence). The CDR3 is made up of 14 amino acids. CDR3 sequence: CASKGQGGRTEAFF. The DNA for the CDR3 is TGTGCCAGTAAGGGACAGGGAGGAAGAACTGAAGCTTTCTTT.

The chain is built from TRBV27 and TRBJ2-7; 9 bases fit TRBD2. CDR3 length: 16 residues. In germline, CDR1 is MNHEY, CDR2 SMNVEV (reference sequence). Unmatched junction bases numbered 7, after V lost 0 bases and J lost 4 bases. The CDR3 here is CASSLSGRGGTYEQYF. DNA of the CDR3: TGTGCCAGCAGTTTATCGGGGCGGGGGGGCACATACGAGCAGTACTTC.

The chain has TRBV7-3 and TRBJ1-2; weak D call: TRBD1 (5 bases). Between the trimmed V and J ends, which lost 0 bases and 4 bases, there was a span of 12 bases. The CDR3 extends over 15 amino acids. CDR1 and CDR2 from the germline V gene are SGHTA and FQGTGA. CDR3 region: CASSLTGGQGYGYTF. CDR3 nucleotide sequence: TGTGCCAGCAGCTTAACAGGAGGGCAGGGCTATGGCTACACCTTC.

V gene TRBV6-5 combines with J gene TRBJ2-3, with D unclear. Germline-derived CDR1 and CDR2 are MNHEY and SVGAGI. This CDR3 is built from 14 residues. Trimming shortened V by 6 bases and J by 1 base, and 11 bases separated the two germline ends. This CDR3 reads CASRPPGGTDTQYF. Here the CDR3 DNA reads TGTGCCAGCAGACCCCCAGGCGGCACAGATACGCAGTATTTT.

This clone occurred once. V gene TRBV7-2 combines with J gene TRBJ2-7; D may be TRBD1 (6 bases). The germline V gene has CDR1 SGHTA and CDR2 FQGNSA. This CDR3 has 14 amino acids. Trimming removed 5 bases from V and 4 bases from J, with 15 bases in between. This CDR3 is CASSLQGATYEQYF. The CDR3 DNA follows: TGTGCCAGCAGCCTACAGGGTGCAACTTACGAGCAGTACTTC.

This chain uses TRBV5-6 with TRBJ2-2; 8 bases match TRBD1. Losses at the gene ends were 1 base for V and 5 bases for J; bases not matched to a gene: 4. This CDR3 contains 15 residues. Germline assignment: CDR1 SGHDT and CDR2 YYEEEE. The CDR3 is CASSLQGAWTGELFF. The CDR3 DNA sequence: TGTGCCAGCAGCTTGCAGGGGGCCTGGACCGGGGAGCTGTTTTTT.

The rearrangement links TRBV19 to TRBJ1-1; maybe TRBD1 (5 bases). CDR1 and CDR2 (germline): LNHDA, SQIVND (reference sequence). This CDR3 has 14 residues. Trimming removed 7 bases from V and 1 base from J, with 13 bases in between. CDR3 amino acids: CASTPGGGNTEAFF. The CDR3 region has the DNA TGTGCCAGTACCCCTGGCGGGGGGAACACTGAAGCTTTCTTT.

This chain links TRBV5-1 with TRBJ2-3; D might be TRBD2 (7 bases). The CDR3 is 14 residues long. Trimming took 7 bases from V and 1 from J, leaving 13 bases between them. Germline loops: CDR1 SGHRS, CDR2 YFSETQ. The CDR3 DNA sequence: TGCGCCAGCGCAGGAGGGGGGGGCACAGATACGCAGTATTTT. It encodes CASAGGGGTDTQYF.

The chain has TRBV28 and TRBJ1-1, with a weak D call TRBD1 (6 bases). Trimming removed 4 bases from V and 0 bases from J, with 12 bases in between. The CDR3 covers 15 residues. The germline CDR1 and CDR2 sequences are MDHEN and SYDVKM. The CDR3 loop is CASSSQGTMNTEAFF. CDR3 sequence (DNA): TGTGCCAGCAGTTCACAGGGAACAATGAACACTGAAGCTTTCTTT.

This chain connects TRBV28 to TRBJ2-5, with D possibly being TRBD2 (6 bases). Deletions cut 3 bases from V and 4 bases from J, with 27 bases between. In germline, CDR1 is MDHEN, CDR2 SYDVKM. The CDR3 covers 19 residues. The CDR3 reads CASSFWASAGADPPETQYF. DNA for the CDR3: TGTGCCAGCAGTTTCTGGGCTAGCGCCGGCGCCGACCCCCCAGAGACCCAGTACTTC.

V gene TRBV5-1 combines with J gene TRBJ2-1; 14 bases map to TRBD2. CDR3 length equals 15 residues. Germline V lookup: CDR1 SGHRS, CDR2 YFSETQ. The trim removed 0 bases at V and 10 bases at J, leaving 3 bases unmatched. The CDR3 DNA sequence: TGCGCCAGCAGCTTGGGACTAGCGGGGGGGCTAGAGCAGTTCTTC. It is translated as CASSLGLAGGLEQFF.

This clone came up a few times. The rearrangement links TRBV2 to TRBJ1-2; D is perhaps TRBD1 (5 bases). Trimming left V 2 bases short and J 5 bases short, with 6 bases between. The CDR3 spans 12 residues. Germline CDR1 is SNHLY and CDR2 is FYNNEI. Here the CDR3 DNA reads TGTGCCAGCAGTGAACAGGGATATGGCTACACCTTC. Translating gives CASSEQGYGYTF.

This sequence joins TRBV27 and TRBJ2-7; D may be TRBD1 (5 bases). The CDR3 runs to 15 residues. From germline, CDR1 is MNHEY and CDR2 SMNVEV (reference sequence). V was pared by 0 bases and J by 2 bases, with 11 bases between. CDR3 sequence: CASSLSLLTAYEQYF. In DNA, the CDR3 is TGTGCCAGCAGTTTATCCCTACTGACAGCCTACGAGCAGTACTTC.

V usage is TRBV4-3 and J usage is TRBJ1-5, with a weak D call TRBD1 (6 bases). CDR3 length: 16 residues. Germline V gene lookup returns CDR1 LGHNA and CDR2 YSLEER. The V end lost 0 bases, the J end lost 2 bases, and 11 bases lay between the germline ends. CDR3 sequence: CASSQDPRQGNQPQHF. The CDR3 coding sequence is TGCGCCAGCAGCCAAGATCCTCGACAGGGCAATCAGCCCCAGCATTTT.

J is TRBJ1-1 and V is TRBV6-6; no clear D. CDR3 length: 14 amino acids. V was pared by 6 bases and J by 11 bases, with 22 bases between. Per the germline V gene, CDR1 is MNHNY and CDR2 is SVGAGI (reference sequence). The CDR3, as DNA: TGTGCCAGCAGCACGGGAGGCAGTGGGATGAGGGCTTTCTTT. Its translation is CASSTGGSGMRAFF.

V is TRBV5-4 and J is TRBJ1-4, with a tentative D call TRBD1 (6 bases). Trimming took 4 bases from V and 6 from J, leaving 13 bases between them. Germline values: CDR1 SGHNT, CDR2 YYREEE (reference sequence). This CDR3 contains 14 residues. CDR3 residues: CASSRMAGDEKLFF. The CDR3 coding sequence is TGTGCCAGCAGCCGAATGGCAGGGGATGAAAAACTGTTTTTT.

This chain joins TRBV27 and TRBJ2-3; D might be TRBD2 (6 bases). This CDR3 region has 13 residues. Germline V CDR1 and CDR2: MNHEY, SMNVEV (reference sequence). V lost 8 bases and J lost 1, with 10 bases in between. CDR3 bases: TGTGCCAGCCAGGAGCGGGGCACAGATACGCAGTATTTT. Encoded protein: CASQERGTDTQYF.